Below are 26 T cell receptor beta chains sequenced from a single sample in a study of radiotherapy plus CTLA-4 blockade in lung cancer. Method: immunoSEQ multiplex PCR; TCRdb's copy keeps in-frame clones and lacks some. The table includes over 60,000 clones, about nine tenths detected once. Source: peripheral blood, taken from a patient treated with radiotherapy plus ipilimumab. Every receptor here comes from a human donor with non-small cell lung cancer that progressed on radiotherapy plus ipilimumab.

CDR3 nucleotide sequence: TGTGCCAGCAGTTCACTTTTAGGCGACCCTTCCCGAAGCTACGAGCAGTACGTC. It yields the protein CASSSLLGDPSRSYEQYV. The chain links TRBV28 to TRBJ2-7, with no clear D. With 4 bases removed from V and 3 bases from J, the gap between germline ends came to 25 bases. Germline CDR1 is MDHEN and CDR2 is SYDVKM. This CDR3 is 18 amino acids long.

The CDR3 DNA is TGCGCCAGCAGCCCTGAGGACAGGGGATATGGCTACACCTTC. This sequence encodes CASSPEDRGYGYTF. The J gene is TRBJ1-2, the V gene TRBV5-1; 9 bases agree with TRBD1. V lost 4 bases, J lost 5 bases, and 6 bases stayed unmatched. The germline gives CDR1 SGHRS, CDR2 YFSETQ. The CDR3 length is 14 residues.

This clone has just a few counts. Other DNA sequences within the sample encode an identical CDR3. The chain links TRBV5-1 to TRBJ1-1, with D possibly being TRBD1 (6 bases). This CDR3 is 15 amino acids long. V lost 0 bases and J lost 1, with 10 bases in between. Germline-derived CDR1 and CDR2 are SGHRS and YFSETQ. The CDR3 region is CASSLAGARNTEAFF. The CDR3 DNA reads as TGCGCCAGCAGCTTGGCGGGGGCGAGGAACACTGAAGCTTTCTTT.

The genes are TRBV27 and TRBJ2-7; TRBD2 aligns across 13 bases. V dropped 3 bases and J dropped 6; count of bases not matched to a gene: 8. Germline V lookup: CDR1 MNHEY, CDR2 SMNVEV (reference sequence). The CDR3 spans 16 residues. The DNA for the CDR3 is TGTGCCAGCAGTTTTTACGGGACTAGCGGGAAGACCGAGCAGTACTTC. Its translation is CASSFYGTSGKTEQYF.

V usage is TRBV10-3 and J usage is TRBJ2-2, with 9 bases that match TRBD1. V was clipped by 7 bases and J by 7 bases; unmatched bases: 4. CDR1 and CDR2 from the germline V gene are ENHRY and SYGVKD. This CDR3 region has 13 residues. The CDR3 here is CAITQGADGELFF. Here the CDR3 DNA reads TGTGCCATCACACAGGGGGCGGACGGGGAGCTGTTTTTT.

This clone has a count of ten or more. The chain carries TRBV6-6 and TRBJ1-3, with a possible D match to TRBD1 (5 bases). Trimming cost V 4 bases and J 4 bases, with 11 bases left between them. From germline, CDR1 is MNHNY and CDR2 SVGAGI (reference sequence). The CDR3 has 14 amino acids. The DNA of the CDR3 is TGTGCCAGCAGTTCGGACATTTCAGGAAACACCATATATTTT. This codes for CASSSDISGNTIYF.

V gene TRBV7-8 combines with J gene TRBJ2-7, with 13 nucleotides matching TRBD2. V trimming: 5 bases; J trimming: 6 bases; junction bases outside the gene matches: 7. The germline CDR1 and CDR2 sequences are SGHVS and FQNEAQ. The CDR3 runs to 15 residues. CDR3 DNA sequence: TGTGCCAGCAGCGCACTAGCGGGAGGGATGGCCGAGCAGTACTTC. It codes for CASSALAGGMAEQYF.

Here the CDR3 reads CASSTDRDNTEAFF. The CDR3 bases are TGCGCCAGCAGTACTGACAGGGACAACACTGAAGCTTTCTTT. The genes are TRBV5-1 and TRBJ1-1; TRBD1 matches at 7 bases. Per the germline V gene, CDR1 is SGHRS and CDR2 is YFSETQ. Trimming cost V 5 bases and J 2 bases; bases outside gene matches: 6. This CDR3 contains 14 residues.

The chain uses TRBV27 and TRBJ1-5; D is unclear. The CDR3 is 13 residues long. CDR1 is MNHEY and CDR2 is SMNVEV in the germline V gene (reference sequence). Trimming removed 3 bases at V and 3 bases at J, with 6 bases between. The CDR3: CASSFEHNQPQHF. The CDR3 DNA sequence: TGTGCCAGCAGTTTTGAGCACAATCAGCCCCAGCATTTT.

The J gene is TRBJ2-7, the V gene TRBV5-1; TRBD2 matches 7 bases. The CDR3 spans 15 residues. The germline gives CDR1 SGHRS, CDR2 YFSETQ. J lost 2 bases, V lost 0 bases, and 5 bases had no gene match. The CDR3 sequence is CASSLAGGRAYEQYF. CDR3 coding DNA: TGCGCCAGCAGCTTGGCCGGGGGGAGGGCCTACGAGCAGTACTTC.

The V gene is TRBV29-1, the J gene TRBJ1-2; D unclear. Germline V lookup: CDR1 SQVTM, CDR2 ANQGSEA. Trimming pared 0 bases from V and 0 bases from J, leaving 5 bases between. This CDR3 has 13 residues. The CDR3: CSVEEEANYGYTF. DNA for the CDR3: TGCAGCGTTGAAGAAGAAGCTAACTATGGCTACACCTTC.

This clone was picked up one time. V and J are TRBV14 and TRBJ1-1; 8 bases are a match to TRBD1. The trim removed 5 bases at V and 3 bases at J, leaving 5 bases unmatched. CDR1 and CDR2 (germline): SGHDN, FVKESK. There are 14 residues in the CDR3. As DNA, the CDR3 is TGTGCCAGCAGCGAGACAGGGGCGGACACTGAAGCTTTCTTT. Its translation is CASSETGADTEAFF.

The V gene is TRBV5-6, the J gene TRBJ2-1, with 9 bases that match TRBD1. The CDR3 loop spans 15 amino acids. Trimming cost V 3 bases and J 6 bases; bases outside gene matches: 7. Germline V gene lookup returns CDR1 SGHDT and CDR2 YYEEEE. The DNA for the CDR3 is TGTGCCAGCAGCTCCCCGGGGACAGGGATCAATGAGCAGTTCTTC. Amino acid sequence: CASSSPGTGINEQFF.

This chain joins TRBV29-1 and TRBJ2-5, with D uncertain. Germline CDR1 SQVTM, CDR2 ANQGSEA. V was shortened by 4 bases and J by 9 bases, with 9 bases between the two germline ends. This CDR3 is 10 amino acids long. As DNA, the CDR3 is TGCAGCGTTGGCCCCAGCTCCCAGTACTTC. Amino acid sequence: CSVGPSSQYF.

V and J are TRBV18 and TRBJ1-1; D call uncertain. V lost 1 base and J 0 bases, leaving 12 bases between the germline ends. The germline CDR1 and CDR2 sequences are KGHSH and LQKENI. CDR3 length equals 16 residues. As DNA, the CDR3 is TGTGCCAGCTCACCACAATTAGCGGATATGAACACTGAAGCTTTCTTT. Its protein is CASSPQLADMNTEAFF.

The J gene is TRBJ1-4, the V gene TRBV28, with TRBD1 matching 9 bases. Germline V gene sequence: CDR1 MDHEN, CDR2 SYDVKM. This CDR3 region has 12 residues. J gave up 12 bases and V 6 bases, and 5 bases lay outside the gene matches. CDR3 protein: CASSRDRVQLFF. As DNA, the CDR3 is TGTGCCAGCAGCAGGGACAGGGTTCAACTGTTTTTT.

The rearrangement links TRBV7-3 to TRBJ2-7; TRBD2 matches at 10 bases. The CDR3 has 15 residues. The germline V gene has CDR1 SGHTA and CDR2 FQGTGA. V lost 5 bases and J lost 3; bases outside the gene matches: 7. The CDR3 loop reads CASSVASGSYYEQYV. As DNA, the CDR3 is TGTGCCAGCAGCGTCGCTAGCGGGAGTTACTACGAGCAGTACGTC.

CDR3 in amino acids: CASSQDGNGGYTF. The CDR3, as DNA: TGCGCCAGCAGCCAAGATGGGAATGGCGGCTACACCTTC. The chain recombines TRBV4-1 with TRBJ1-2; no reliable D call. The CDR3 consists of 13 residues. V shed 0 bases and J shed 8 bases, with 10 bases lying between them. Germline values: CDR1 MGHRA, CDR2 YSYEKL.

The CDR3 sequence: CASSQWGGQQAFF. The CDR3 DNA reads as TGCGCCAGCAGCCAGTGGGGGGGTCAGCAGGCTTTCTTT. V and J are TRBV5-1 and TRBJ1-1; weak D call: TRBD1 (5 bases). The CDR3 length is 13 residues. The V end was cut by 4 bases, the J end by 11 bases, with 18 bases between. Looked up from germline, CDR1 is SGHRS and CDR2 is YFSETQ.

The chain couples TRBV6-1 to TRBJ2-7, with D possibly TRBD1 on 6 matching bases. CDR3 length: 15 residues. The germline V and J ends were trimmed by 6 bases and 2 bases, with 17 bases remaining between them. Germline values: CDR1 MNHNS, CDR2 SASEGT. This CDR3 is CASRRGLTGTYEQYF. The CDR3, as DNA: TGTGCCAGCAGGAGGGGATTAACAGGGACCTACGAGCAGTACTTC.

This chain joins TRBV7-9 and TRBJ2-3; no clear D. The ends were cut back, 5 bases at V and 9 bases at J, with 9 bases in the middle. This CDR3 has 11 residues. Germline V gene lookup returns CDR1 SEHNR and CDR2 FQNEAQ (reference sequence). CDR3 DNA: TGTGCCAGCAGCCCGCTAGACACGCAGTATTTT. As protein: CASSPLDTQYF.

The genes are TRBV9 and TRBJ2-1, with 8 bases that match TRBD2. The V gene end was trimmed by 0 bases and the J gene end by 4 bases; junction bases not matched to a gene: 9. There are 17 residues in the CDR3. Germline-derived CDR1 and CDR2 are SGDLS and YYNGEE. The CDR3 bases are TGTGCCAGCAGCGTAGGGGAGGGGACTAGAACGTACAATGAGCAGTTCTTC. Translation: CASSVGEGTRTYNEQFF.

This rearrangement joins TRBV29-1 to TRBJ1-1; no definite D call. The CDR3 loop spans 15 amino acids. Between the trimmed V and J ends, which lost 5 bases and 0 bases, there was a span of 16 bases. Per germline, CDR1 SQVTM and CDR2 ANQGSEA. Written as DNA, the CDR3 is TGCAGCGTTTGGGGTCATGGCGGTATGAACACTGAAGCTTTCTTT. Protein sequence: CSVWGHGGMNTEAFF.

The chain joins TRBV5-1 to TRBJ2-2, with 9 bases that match TRBD1. The V segment lost 2 bases and the J segment 3 bases; nucleotides outside the gene matches: 5. This CDR3 has 16 amino acids. The germline V gene has CDR1 SGHRS and CDR2 YFSETQ. The CDR3 protein is CASSFTTGGDTGELFF. In DNA form, the CDR3 reads TGCGCCAGCAGCTTCACGACAGGGGGAGACACCGGGGAGCTGTTTTTT.

This clone occurred a few times. The rearrangement uses TRBV6-1 and TRBJ2-7; 13 nucleotides agree with TRBD2. CDR1 is MNHNS, CDR2 SASEGT, per germline. Germline trimming cut 3 bases from V and 3 bases from J; bases unmatched to any gene: 2. CDR3 size: 15 residues. The CDR3 DNA reads TGTGCCAGCAGTGACGGACTAGCGGGAGTCTACGAGCAGTACTTC. Translated, it gives CASSDGLAGVYEQYF.

The J gene is TRBJ1-1, the V gene TRBV6-5, with D tentatively TRBD1 (5 bases). Germline assignment: CDR1 MNHEY and CDR2 SVGAGI. V gave up 5 bases and J gave up 2 bases, with 9 bases separating them. The CDR3 is made up of 13 amino acids. Written as DNA, the CDR3 is TGTGCCAGCAGTGGGGCCGAAAACACTGAAGCTTTCTTT. Translating gives CASSGAENTEAFF.